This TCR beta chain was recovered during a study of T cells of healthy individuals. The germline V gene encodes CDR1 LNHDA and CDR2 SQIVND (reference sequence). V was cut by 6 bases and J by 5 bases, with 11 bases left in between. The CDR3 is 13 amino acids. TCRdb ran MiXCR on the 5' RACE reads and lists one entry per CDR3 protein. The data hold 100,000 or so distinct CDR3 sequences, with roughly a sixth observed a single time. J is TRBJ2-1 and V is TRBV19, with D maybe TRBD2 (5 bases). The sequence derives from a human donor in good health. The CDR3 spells CASRRETHNEQFF. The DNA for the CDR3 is TGTGCCAGTAGACGGGAAACCCACAATGAGCAGTTCTTC.